Each of the 12 T cell receptor beta chains below was sequenced from the same sample in a study of blood T cell repertoires in COVID-19 (TCRdb year 2020). The method was the immunoSEQ multiplex PCR assay. Drawn from immuneACCESS, this table holds only the in-frame rearrangements with V and J called that TCRdb kept. Clones are partly lost; checked studies trace under half to an unresolved V gene and leave the rest unexplained. The sample profile shows 200,000 or so clones; about four fifths of them were found once. Clones ranked in the top ten supply about 4.8% of the sample. Sequencing was done on a sample of PBMCs or T cells enriched from blood (not recorded which). The receptor source for this set is a woman aged 45 to 65 who had been exposed to COVID-19.

This clone was seen only once. V is TRBV29-1 and J is TRBJ2-7, with 10 bases that match TRBD1. Looked up from germline, CDR1 is SQVTM and CDR2 is ANQGSEA. J was trimmed by 5 bases and V by 2 bases; bases with no gene match: 9. This CDR3 region has 15 residues. As DNA, the CDR3 is TGCAGCGTTGAATCAGGGACAGGGGCCCCCGACGAGCAGTACTTC. Translated, it gives CSVESGTGAPDEQYF.

This clone was detected only a few times. The chain couples TRBV5-1 to TRBJ2-5; TRBD2 aligns across 10 bases. This CDR3 region has 15 residues. In germline, CDR1 is SGHRS, CDR2 YFSETQ. Trimming at V came to 3 bases and at J to 1 base, leaving 3 bases not matched to a gene. DNA for the CDR3: TGCGCCAGCAGCTATAGCGGGGGGACCCAAGAGACCCAGTACTTC. Translated: CASSYSGGTQETQYF.

This chain uses TRBV10-1 with TRBJ1-1, with TRBD1 as a possible D gene (5 bases). Germline V gene data show CDR1 as WNHNN and CDR2 as SYGVQD (reference sequence). CDR3 length: 14 amino acids. Trimming took off 5 bases at V and 5 bases at J, with 15 bases between the two ends. The CDR3 region is CASSSQVGGTEAFF. CDR3 coding DNA: TGCGCCAGCAGTTCACAGGTCGGAGGGACTGAAGCTTTCTTT.

The chain links TRBV28 to TRBJ1-6; D is possibly TRBD1 (5 bases). Per the germline V gene, CDR1 is MDHEN and CDR2 is SYDVKM. The CDR3 runs 12 residues. V gave up 7 bases and J gave up 7 bases, with 8 bases separating them. The CDR3 nucleotides are TGTGCCAGCACCGGGGGGAATTCACCCCTCCACTTT. Protein: CASTGGNSPLHF.

This rearrangement joins TRBV5-1 to TRBJ1-1; no definite D call. Trimming cost V 4 bases and J 5 bases, with 18 bases left between them. Germline-derived CDR1 and CDR2 are SGHRS and YFSETQ. The CDR3 is made up of 15 amino acids. The DNA of the CDR3 is TGCGCCAGCAGCACCTACGGAGGAGGAGGGACTGAAGCTTTCTTT. This sequence encodes CASSTYGGGGTEAFF.

This clone has just one count. V gene TRBV6-2 or TRBV6-3 combines with J gene TRBJ1-1, with D maybe TRBD1 (6 bases). The V end was cut by 4 bases, the J end by 11 bases, with 20 bases between. The CDR3 covers 14 residues. Germline V gives CDR1 MNHEY, CDR2 SVGEGT. For the CDR3, the DNA is TGTGCCAGCAGTTCGCACGGGACGGGCAGGGGTGCTTTCTTT. It encodes CASSSHGTGRGAFF.

The chain joins TRBV7-9 to TRBJ2-7; D perhaps matches TRBD1 (6 bases). Deletions cut 1 base from V and 6 bases from J, with 16 bases between. Germline V lookup: CDR1 SEHNR, CDR2 FQNEAQ (reference sequence). The CDR3 sequence is 15 residues long. The CDR3 sequence is CASSLDRDSSSEQYF. The CDR3 coding sequence is TGTGCCAGCAGCTTAGACAGGGATTCTTCATCCGAGCAGTACTTC. The entire variable domain, with the rest obtained from reference TRBV7-9 and TRBJ2-7, is as follows: DTGVSQNPRHKITKRGQNVTFRCDPISEHNRLYWYRQTLGQGPEFLTYFQNEAQLEKSRLLSDRFSAERPKGSFSTLEIQRTEQGDSAMYLCASSLDRDSSSEQYFGPGTRLTVT.

V gene TRBV6-5 combines with J gene TRBJ2-3, with D unresolved. The CDR3 is 12 amino acids. Trimming cost V 5 bases and J 2 bases, with 5 bases left between them. Germline CDR1 MNHEY, CDR2 SVGAGI. The CDR3 region is CASSPYTDTQYF. The CDR3 DNA reads as TGTGCCAGCAGTCCCTACACAGATACGCAGTATTTT.

V and J are TRBV3-1 (or the pseudogene TRBV3-2) and TRBJ2-5; no definite D call. Germline assignment: CDR1 LGHDT and CDR2 YNNKEL (reference sequence). This CDR3 spans 15 amino acids. Between the trimmed V and J ends, which lost 0 bases and 4 bases, there was a span of 12 bases. The DNA of the CDR3 is TGTGCCAGCAGCCAAGAGAGAGCGAATGGAGAGACCCAGTACTTC. Translating it yields CASSQERANGETQYF.

The chain has TRBV19 and TRBJ2-7; 8 bases fit TRBD1. Germline CDR1 is LNHDA and CDR2 is SQIVND (reference sequence). J lost 0 bases, V lost 5 bases, and 9 bases had no gene match. This CDR3 contains 16 residues. The CDR3 reads CASSSSRTGNSYEQYF. As DNA, the CDR3 is TGTGCCAGTAGTTCTAGCCGGACAGGGAACTCCTACGAGCAGTACTTC. Looking up the rest from reference TRBV19 and TRBJ2-7 gives the full variable domain: DGGITQSPKYLFRKEGQNVTLSCEQNLNHDAMYWYRQDPGQGLRLIYYSQIVNDFQKGDIAEGYSVSREKKESFPLTVTSAQKNPTAFYLCASSSSRTGNSYEQYFGPGTRLTVT.

This clone was seen more than once but under ten times. The chain is built from TRBV12-3 or TRBV12-4 and TRBJ2-7; no reliable D call. Trimming took 6 bases from V and 3 from J, leaving 9 bases between them. The CDR3 is made up of 12 amino acids. CDR3 sequence (DNA): TGTGCCAGCAGGCGCGGTCTCTACGAGCAGTACTTC. Translation: CASRRGLYEQYF.

V is TRBV19 and J is TRBJ1-5, with 8 bases fitting TRBD1. Germline lookup yields CDR1 LNHDA and CDR2 SQIVND (reference sequence). The CDR3 contains 14 residues. J gave up 5 bases and V 5 bases, and 5 bases lay outside the gene matches. The DNA of the CDR3 is TGTGCCAGTAGTCTCGACAGGGGAGATCAGCCCCAGCATTTT. It codes for CASSLDRGDQPQHF.